This entry describes one T cell receptor (beta chain). The antigen is unknown. 5'RACE primed from the constant segment yielded TCR alpha and TCR beta cDNA libraries bearing sample barcodes and UMIs. TCRdb analysed the 5' RACE reads with MiXCR anew, one entry per CDR3 protein. The table lists roughly 620,000 distinct CDR3 sequences, more than 15% of them singletons, with about 12% in the top ten. This sample was included in a study of T-cell memory formation after mild COVID-19. The study's findings and limits: Clones shrinking between day 15 and 85 showed a balanced CD4/CD8 split, and those that grew later tilted toward CD4+. The pre-infection memory compartment contained some responding clones, suggesting cross-reactive memory joined.

Germline loops: CDR1 SGHRS, CDR2 YFSETQ. V lost 5 bases to trimming and J lost 6 bases, with 11 bases between them. The CDR3 totals 12 residues. This chain uses TRBV5-1 with TRBJ1-1, with D possibly TRBD1 on 5 matching bases. Input material: PBMCs or a T cell subset sorted from them (not recorded which). The origin of this receptor is an adult woman who had mild COVID-19 (a few samples of this study predate the infection). Cell type and time point are not known. The CDR3: CASSIWGAEAFF. The CDR3 nucleotides read TGCGCCAGCAGTATTTGGGGGGCTGAAGCTTTCTTT.